This record concerns one T cell receptor beta chain sequence. No antigen is known for it. The data were obtained in a study of cytomegalovirus exposure and HLA in healthy donors. The CDR3 sequence is 12 residues long. CDR1 and CDR2 from the germline V gene are SNHLY and FYNNEI. Trimming at V came to 8 bases and at J to 14 bases, leaving 11 bases not matched to a gene. Regarding the study as a whole: A later analysis revealed that TCR association rates differed between HLA loci, peaking at DRB1 and bottoming out at HLA-C. Per published accounts, TCR beta sequences correctly predicted the HLA-A and HLA-B alleles of most subjects. Among TCR beta chains, those listed as cytomegalovirus-associated numbered under 200.

The PCR ran on 60 Vbeta and 13 Jbeta primers. The protocol was immunoSEQ multiplex PCR, while the TCRdb copy is restricted to in-frame clones and leaves out a portion. The top ten hold roughly 8% of the sample, which has some 44,000 clones, about 90% seen once. V usage is TRBV2 and J usage is TRBJ1-4, with 7 bases lining up with TRBD1. The sample consisted of PBMCs. This clonotype was sampled from a woman in her thirties or forties in good health and CMV-seropositive. For the CDR3, the DNA is TGTGCCAGCGATCGAGGGGACAGCTGGCTGTTTTTT. Amino acid sequence: CASDRGDSWLFF.